These 29 T cell receptor beta chains share one sample of origin, sequenced in a study of blood T cells in healthy people across ages. Next came a second PCR, run for about 6 to 12 cycles, which used a sample-barcoded 5' primer along with a J-beta primer mix. TCRdb fed the 5' RACE reads into MiXCR, producing one record per CDR3 protein. Here the sample spans some 1.5 million distinct CDR3 sequences, about 28% being singletons. Sequencing was carried out using blood. The receptors were gathered from a woman in her twenties or thirties in good health.

This clonotype was detected a few times. V and J are TRBV6-2 or TRBV6-3 and TRBJ2-7; 7 bases line up with TRBD2. The trim removed 3 bases at V and 6 bases at J, leaving 14 bases unmatched. The V gene's germline CDR1 is MNHEY and CDR2 SVGEGT. This CDR3 is built from 16 residues. CDR3 loop: CASSYSRGDSGREQYF. The CDR3 DNA sequence: TGTGCCAGCAGTTATTCTAGAGGCGATAGCGGGCGCGAGCAGTACTTC.

V is TRBV7-2 and J is TRBJ2-5, with 8 bases lining up with TRBD2. The CDR3 is 15 amino acids. The V segment lost 2 bases and the J segment 11 bases; nucleotides outside the gene matches: 13. Germline V lookup: CDR1 SGHTA, CDR2 FQGNSA. CDR3 protein: CASSLMAGGRDEQYF. The CDR3 DNA reads as TGTGCCAGCAGCTTAATGGCGGGAGGTAGGGATGAGCAGTACTTC.

This clonotype came up many times. The CDR3 region has the DNA TGCAGCGTTGTGGGTGTAGTTGCCAAAAACATTCAGTACTTC. Translated, it gives CSVVGVVAKNIQYF. The chain uses TRBV29-1 and TRBJ2-4, with no clear D. Trimming removed 4 bases from V and 1 base from J, with 11 bases in between. The V gene's germline CDR1 is SQVTM and CDR2 ANQGSEA. The CDR3 contains 14 residues.

The chain links TRBV29-1 to TRBJ2-5; the D call may be TRBD1 or TRBD2 (5 bases each). Trimming took 1 base from V and 2 from J, leaving 17 bases between them. The CDR3 length is 16 residues. Germline values: CDR1 SQVTM, CDR2 ANQGSEA. CDR3 DNA sequence: TGCAGCGTTGAAGTGCCTCGGGGAAGGGGACAAGAGACCCAGTACTTC. Its protein is CSVEVPRGRGQETQYF.

There are a few counts of this clonotype. This sequence may be a read error, since a much larger clone differs from it by one base. The chain couples TRBV14 to TRBJ2-7; D is tentatively TRBD1 or TRBD2 (6 bases each). CDR3 length equals 16 residues. The V end was cut by 0 bases, the J end by 7 bases, with 19 bases between. Germline V gene data show CDR1 as SGHDN and CDR2 as FVKESK. This CDR3 is CASSQDYGGPRNEQYF. CDR3 nucleotide sequence: TGTGCCAGCAGCCAAGATTACGGGGGCCCCCGCAATGAGCAGTACTTC.

This clonotype was observed many times. The V gene is TRBV7-2, the J gene TRBJ2-1, with no clear D. V lost 3 bases, J lost 6 bases, and 9 bases lay in between. In germline, CDR1 is SGHTA, CDR2 FQGNSA. The CDR3 has 13 residues. The DNA of the CDR3 is TGTGCCAGCAGCTTTGAGGCTTTCAATGAGCAGTTCTTC. This encodes CASSFEAFNEQFF.

This clonotype has only a few counts. The rearrangement links TRBV20-1 to TRBJ1-5; D unclear. This CDR3 has 14 amino acids. Germline assignment: CDR1 DFQATT and CDR2 SNEGSKA (reference sequence). V gave up 4 bases and J gave up 5 bases, with 15 bases separating them. The CDR3 region has the DNA TGCAGTGCTACGGCGGGGTTTCTTGATCAGCCCCAGCATTTT. Amino acids: CSATAGFLDQPQHF.

The chain recombines TRBV7-2 with TRBJ2-3, with TRBD1 identical over 7 bases. The length of the CDR3 is 15 residues. Trimming removed 4 bases from V and 6 bases from J; junction bases left unmatched: 10. Per germline, CDR1 SGHTA and CDR2 FQGNSA. CDR3 residues: CASSSGQAKGDTQYF. The CDR3 DNA is TGTGCCAGCAGCTCCGGACAGGCCAAGGGGGATACGCAGTATTTT.

The chain carries TRBV3-1 and TRBJ2-7; 8 positions agree with TRBD2. The CDR3 sequence is 17 residues long. Germline CDR1 and CDR2: LGHDT and YNNKEL (reference sequence). V dropped 1 base and J dropped 3; count of bases not matched to a gene: 11. In nucleotides, the CDR3 is TGTGCCAGCAGCCAAGTGTCCGAAGCGGGGGCCTACTACGAGCAGTACTTC. This sequence encodes CASSQVSEAGAYYEQYF.

The chain uses TRBV9 and TRBJ1-2; 8 bases align to TRBD1. This CDR3 has 15 amino acids. Germline V CDR1 and CDR2: SGDLS, YYNGEE. The J segment lost 5 bases and the V segment lost 4 bases, leaving 10 bases of the junction unmatched. CDR3 in amino acids: CASSPQDRVGYGYTF. The CDR3, as DNA: TGTGCCAGCAGCCCCCAGGACAGGGTTGGGTATGGCTACACCTTC.

V usage is TRBV4-2 and J usage is TRBJ2-6, with a tentative D call TRBD1 (6 bases). From germline, CDR1 is LGHNA and CDR2 YNFKEQ. The CDR3 is 17 residues long. CDR3 DNA sequence: TGTTCCAACAGCCAATCAGTAACAGGGACTGGGGCCAACGTCCTGACTTTC. Translating gives CSNSQSVTGTGANVLTF.

As concerns this clonotype: The final CDR3 position lacks the conserved phenylalanine or tryptophan, pointing to a likely read error. The gene calls are TRBV7-2 and TRBJ2-4, with TRBD1 matching over 10 bases. The end of the DNA fits TRBJ2-7 better, so the J call may be wrong. CDR1 SGHTA and CDR2 FQGNSA come from the germline V gene. The CDR3 runs 14 residues. The CDR3 sequence: CASSRDRGYYEQYC. The CDR3 DNA reads TGTGCCAGCAGCCGGGACAGGGGATACTACGAGCAGTACTGC.

The genes are TRBV5-1 and TRBJ2-5; D is undetermined. The CDR3 loop spans 15 amino acids. The germline V gene has CDR1 SGHRS and CDR2 YFSETQ. The ends were cut back, 2 bases at V and 1 base at J, with 12 bases in the middle. The chain's CDR3 is CASSFGESVQETQYF. CDR3 sequence (DNA): TGCGCCAGCAGCTTCGGCGAATCGGTCCAAGAGACCCAGTACTTC.

This clonotype has just a few counts. CDR3 amino acids: CASSLASEGDEQFF. CDR3 nucleotide sequence: TGCGCCAGCAGCTTGGCCAGTGAGGGGGATGAGCAGTTCTTC. The gene calls are TRBV5-1 and TRBJ2-1; the D gene is possibly TRBD1 (6 bases). Germline-derived CDR1 and CDR2 are SGHRS and YFSETQ. With 0 bases removed from V and 8 bases from J, the gap between germline ends came to 12 bases. CDR3 length: 14 residues.

For this clonotype: Being one base from a much bigger clone, this may be a read error. This chain uses TRBV12-3 or TRBV12-4 with TRBJ1-2; 11 positions agree with TRBD1. Trimming at V came to 7 bases and at J to 8 bases, leaving 12 bases not matched to a gene. There are 15 residues in the CDR3. CDR3 in amino acids: CASTGYGTGGHGYTF. In DNA, the CDR3 is TGTGCCAGCACGGGCTATGGGACAGGGGGACACGGCTACACCTTC.

The V gene is TRBV27, the J gene TRBJ2-2; D is possibly TRBD2 (5 bases). This CDR3 has 13 residues. The germline V gene encodes CDR1 MNHEY and CDR2 SMNVEV (reference sequence). Between the trimmed V and J ends, which lost 6 bases and 4 bases, there was a span of 9 bases. Here the CDR3 DNA reads TGTGCCAGCAGCCGGGCGGGCACCGGGGAGCTGTTTTTT. Encoded protein: CASSRAGTGELFF.

This clonotype was picked up a small number of times. The chain couples TRBV7-2 to TRBJ2-4; the D gene is possibly TRBD2 (7 bases). The V gene's germline CDR1 is SGHTA and CDR2 FQGNSA. The CDR3 has 17 residues. V lost 1 base and J lost 2, with 15 bases in between. CDR3 region: CASSLGYRGGTKNIQYF. The CDR3 nucleotides read TGTGCCAGCAGCTTAGGTTATAGGGGGGGGACCAAAAACATTCAGTACTTC.

This clonotype was observed a few times. V gene TRBV4-1 combines with J gene TRBJ1-2; D gene unclear. CDR1 MGHRA and CDR2 YSYEKL come from the germline V gene. V lost 0 bases, J lost 4 bases, and 12 bases lay in between. The CDR3 length is 15 residues. The CDR3 sequence is CASSQEAVMGYGYTF. CDR3 DNA sequence: TGCGCCAGCAGCCAAGAGGCAGTAATGGGCTATGGCTACACCTTC.

This clonotype was counted at least ten times. CDR3 sequence reads: CASSFVAESAEAFF. The CDR3 region has the DNA TGCGCCAGCAGCTTCGTCGCGGAATCCGCTGAAGCTTTCTTT. V usage is TRBV4-1 and J usage is TRBJ1-1; D is uncertain. The CDR3 is 14 amino acids. Trimming cost V 5 bases and J 6 bases, with 16 bases left between them. CDR1 and CDR2 from the germline V gene are MGHRA and YSYEKL.

The gene calls are TRBV6-6 and TRBJ1-2, with D perhaps TRBD1 (6 bases). Trimming left V 0 bases short and J 4 bases short, with 12 bases between. Germline lookup yields CDR1 MNHNY and CDR2 SVGAGI (reference sequence). The CDR3 runs 15 residues. The CDR3, as DNA: TGTGCCAGCAGTTACTCACAGGGAAGGACCTATGGCTACACCTTC. Protein: CASSYSQGRTYGYTF.

This sequence joins TRBV24-1 and TRBJ2-4, with TRBD2 identical over 16 bases. With V trimmed by 3 bases and J by 15 bases, 13 bases remained unmatched. The CDR3 consists of 17 residues. The germline gives CDR1 KGHDR, CDR2 SFDVKD. The CDR3: CATSDPGLAGGPNERYF. CDR3 DNA sequence: TGTGCCACCAGTGATCCGGGACTAGCGGGAGGGCCCAACGAGCGGTACTTC.

This clonotype was counted ten times or more. The chain couples TRBV4-1 to TRBJ2-7; no firm D call. Germline lookup yields CDR1 MGHRA and CDR2 YSYEKL. Trimming left V 0 bases short and J 2 bases short, with 11 bases between. The CDR3 runs to 15 residues. The chain's CDR3 is CASSQDGQAPYEQYF. The CDR3 region has the DNA TGCGCCAGCAGCCAAGATGGGCAGGCCCCCTACGAGCAGTACTTC.

This CDR3 is CSGGGGDGYTF. The CDR3 coding sequence is TGCAGCGGTGGCGGGGGGGATGGCTACACCTTC. The V gene is TRBV29-1, the J gene TRBJ1-2, with D possibly matching TRBD1 (5 bases). Germline lookup yields CDR1 SQVTM and CDR2 ANQGSEA. This CDR3 has 11 amino acids. V lost 7 bases and J lost 6, with 12 bases in between.

V usage is TRBV6-1 and J usage is TRBJ1-2; D is ambiguous. Looked up from germline, CDR1 is MNHNS and CDR2 is SASEGT. The CDR3 consists of 13 residues. With 6 bases removed from V and 4 bases from J, the gap between germline ends came to 12 bases. Here the CDR3 DNA reads TGTGCCAGCAGCTTACCCGGGAGCTATGGCTACACCTTC. Protein: CASSLPGSYGYTF.

A few counts support this clonotype. The chain recombines TRBV5-1 with TRBJ2-1; TRBD2 matches 9 bases. V trimming: 4 bases; J trimming: 8 bases; junction bases outside the gene matches: 13. The CDR3 has 16 residues. The germline V gene has CDR1 SGHRS and CDR2 YFSETQ. In DNA, the CDR3 is TGCGCCAGCAGCGAGCGGGTAGCGGGGGCGGCGGATGAGCAGTTCTTC. Protein sequence: CASSERVAGAADEQFF.

The chain couples TRBV29-1 to TRBJ1-2; 7 bases are a match to TRBD1. There are 15 residues in the CDR3. The junction had 9 bases not matched to a gene; V was cut back by 0 bases and J by 5 bases. Germline CDR1 SQVTM, CDR2 ANQGSEA. The CDR3 DNA reads as TGCAGCGTTGAAGATCCGGGACAGACCTTTTATGGCTACACCTTC. Protein product: CSVEDPGQTFYGYTF.

Worth noting for this clonotype: A much bigger clone sits one base away, suggesting this may be a read error. V gene TRBV7-2 combines with J gene TRBJ2-1; 8 bases match TRBD2. CDR1 and CDR2 from the germline V gene are SGHTA and FQGNSA. The CDR3 extends over 16 amino acids. Written as DNA, the CDR3 is TGTGTCAGCAGCACAAAAGCGGGAGTAGGCTACAATGAGCAGTTCTTC. Translated, it gives CVSSTKAGVGYNEQFF. Complete variable domain (other parts from reference TRBV7-2 and TRBJ2-1): GAGVSQSPSNKVTEKGKDVELRCDPISGHTALYWYRQSLGQGLEFLIYFQGNSAPDKSGLPSDRFSAERTGGSVSTLTIQRTQQEDSAVYLCVSSTKAGVGYNEQFFGPGTRLTVL.

This clonotype showed up just a few times. V gene TRBV7-2 combines with J gene TRBJ2-2, with 11 bases that match TRBD2. The CDR3 spans 19 residues. CDR1 and CDR2 from the germline V gene are SGHTA and FQGNSA. V lost 0 bases to trimming and J lost 0 bases; unmatched junction nucleotides: 6. The CDR3 sequence: CASSLARLAGGANTGELFF. In DNA form, the CDR3 reads TGTGCCAGCAGCTTAGCGCGCCTAGCGGGGGGAGCGAACACCGGGGAGCTGTTTTTT.

This clonotype has more than one count but fewer than ten. One junction end does not reproduce the germline sequence, and a read error may be involved. The chain is built from TRBV2 and TRBJ2-5; D is perhaps TRBD2 (6 bases). CDR1 is SNHLY and CDR2 is FYNNEI in the germline V gene. This CDR3 has 14 residues. The CDR3 sequence: CASNEEGGGETQYF. The CDR3 coding sequence is TGTGCCAGCAATGAAGAGGGAGGAGGAGAGACCCAGTACTTC. Full variable domain (missing parts from reference TRBV2 and TRBJ2-5): EPEVTQTPSHQVTQMGQEVILRCVPISNHLYFYWYRQILGQKVEFLVSFYNNEISEKSEIFDDQFSVERPDGSNFTLKIRSTKLEDSAMYFCASNEEGGGETQYFGPGTRLLVL.